A single sample is the source of the 16 T cell receptor beta chains below, sequenced in a study of T-cell reconstitution after alpha-beta-depleted transplantation in children. Molecular barcoding with unique molecular identifiers was used for the TCRbeta library. MiXCR, run by TCRdb on the PCR reads, gives a single entry per CDR3 protein. The data hold about 500,000 distinct CDR3 sequences, with about an eighth observed a single time. The starting material was PBMCs, mostly from graft donor cells, obtained 180 days after TCRalphabeta/CD19-depleted stem cell transplant. All receptors come from a female patient aged 2-9 years who had a stem cell transplant for aplastic anemia, so the T cells may come from the graft donor.

The chain couples TRBV25-1 to TRBJ2-1, with TRBD2 identical over 9 bases. J lost 4 bases, V lost 3 bases, and 7 bases had no gene match. This CDR3 spans 16 amino acids. Per the germline V gene, CDR1 is MGHDK and CDR2 is SYGVNS. DNA for the CDR3: TGTGCCAGCAGTGACCTGTCTAGCGGGGTTTACAATGAGCAGTTCTTC. Protein product: CASSDLSSGVYNEQFF.

The CDR3 DNA follows: TGTGCCAGCAGTAATATACAGACAGGGTCGGAGACCCAGTACTTC. Its translation: CASSNIQTGSETQYF. The rearrangement uses TRBV6-1 and TRBJ2-5; 7 nucleotides align to TRBD1. Germline V gene data show CDR1 as MNHNS and CDR2 as SASEGT. The CDR3 consists of 15 residues. The ends lost 5 bases at V and 5 bases at J; junction bases unmatched: 11.

This clonotype was seen at least ten times. The genes are TRBV6-2 or TRBV6-3 and TRBJ1-5; D remains unclear. This CDR3 is built from 15 residues. V lost 0 bases, J lost 10 bases, and 16 bases lay in between. Germline V gene lookup returns CDR1 MNHEY and CDR2 SVGEGT. The CDR3 DNA reads TGTGCCAGCAGTTACTCGTTCGGTGTGCAAGGACCCCAGCATTTT. Translating gives CASSYSFGVQGPQHF.

The chain joins TRBV7-9 to TRBJ2-1; 10 nucleotides match TRBD1. V shed 4 bases and J 4 bases; nucleotides not matched to a gene: 4. Germline loops: CDR1 SEHNR, CDR2 FQNEAQ (reference sequence). The CDR3 has 15 residues. CDR3 loop: CASSSRTGGYNEQFF. The CDR3 DNA follows: TGTGCCAGCAGCTCCCGGACAGGGGGGTACAATGAGCAGTTCTTC.

This clonotype appeared many times. The V gene is TRBV29-1, the J gene TRBJ2-7; possible D gene TRBD1, 5 bases. V was shortened by 7 bases and J by 9 bases, with 22 bases between the two germline ends. Germline values: CDR1 SQVTM, CDR2 ANQGSEA. This CDR3 contains 13 residues. CDR3 loop: CSGSVLGDQGQYF. DNA of the CDR3: TGCAGCGGCTCCGTTCTCGGCGACCAGGGGCAGTACTTC.

V usage is TRBV19 and J usage is TRBJ1-1; D is undetermined. The V gene's germline CDR1 is LNHDA and CDR2 SQIVND (reference sequence). The ends were cut back, 3 bases at V and 5 bases at J, with 19 bases in the middle. The CDR3 contains 16 residues. The CDR3 loop is CASSIPPEGKRTEAFF. The CDR3 DNA follows: TGTGCCAGTAGTATCCCGCCGGAGGGAAAGAGAACTGAAGCTTTCTTT. Looking up the rest from reference TRBV19 and TRBJ1-1 gives the full variable domain: DGGITQSPKYLFRKEGQNVTLSCEQNLNHDAMYWYRQDPGQGLRLIYYSQIVNDFQKGDIAEGYSVSREKKESFPLTVTSAQKNPTAFYLCASSIPPEGKRTEAFFGQGTRLTVV.

Only a few counts were recorded for this clonotype. The chain is built from TRBV10-3 and TRBJ2-3; the D is unclear. Per germline, CDR1 ENHRY and CDR2 SYGVKD. The V gene lost 7 bases and the J gene lost 0 bases, with 11 bases spanning the gap. This CDR3 has 14 amino acids. The CDR3 reads CAITQTGSTDTQYF. The CDR3 nucleotides are TGTGCCATCACCCAGACTGGGAGCACAGATACGCAGTATTTT.

The gene calls are TRBV20-1 and TRBJ2-3; D perhaps matches TRBD2 (5 bases). The CDR3 loop spans 16 amino acids. Trimming pared 3 bases from V and 2 bases from J, leaving 18 bases between. Looked up from germline, CDR1 is DFQATT and CDR2 is SNEGSKA (reference sequence). The CDR3 spells CSARISSEEHTDTQYF. In nucleotides, the CDR3 is TGCAGTGCTAGGATAAGTAGCGAGGAGCACACAGATACGCAGTATTTT.

This rearrangement joins TRBV20-1 to TRBJ2-1, with 9 positions matching TRBD2. CDR1 is DFQATT and CDR2 is SNEGSKA in the germline V gene (reference sequence). The CDR3 is 13 residues long. The trim removed 3 bases at V and 7 bases at J, leaving 4 bases unmatched. The CDR3 region is CSASSGRRNEQFF. The DNA of the CDR3 is TGCAGTGCTAGTAGCGGGAGAAGAAATGAGCAGTTCTTC.

This clonotype appeared many times. CDR3 sequence: CSARGPSWFNTGELFF. In DNA, the CDR3 is TGCAGTGCTAGAGGCCCTTCTTGGTTCAACACCGGGGAGCTGTTTTTT. This chain joins TRBV20-1 and TRBJ2-2, with D uncertain. The V gene lost 1 base and the J gene lost 2 bases, with 14 bases spanning the gap. Germline V CDR1 and CDR2: DFQATT, SNEGSKA (reference sequence). The CDR3 loop spans 16 amino acids.

The V gene is TRBV28, the J gene TRBJ2-7; TRBD1 agrees at 9 bases. Germline V lookup: CDR1 MDHEN, CDR2 SYDVKM. The trim removed 6 bases at V and 3 bases at J, leaving 9 bases unmatched. This CDR3 spans 15 amino acids. The CDR3 region is CASSIGGTGFYEQYF. In DNA form, the CDR3 reads TGTGCCAGCAGCATAGGCGGGACAGGGTTCTACGAGCAGTACTTC.

This clonotype has just a few counts. This chain links TRBV28 with TRBJ2-7; D is undetermined. With 3 bases removed from V and 6 bases from J, the gap between germline ends came to 6 bases. The CDR3 is 11 amino acids. Germline CDR1 is MDHEN and CDR2 is SYDVKM. CDR3 sequence reads: CASSFRREQYF. The CDR3 DNA follows: TGTGCCAGCAGTTTCCGTCGCGAGCAGTACTTC.

J is TRBJ2-1 and V is TRBV12-3 or TRBV12-4; the match to TRBD2 covers 9 bases. There are 18 residues in the CDR3. J gave up 2 bases and V 0 bases, and 8 bases lay outside the gene matches. The CDR3 sequence is CASSLAPGVAGAYNEQFF. Written as DNA, the CDR3 is TGTGCCAGCAGTTTAGCGCCCGGGGTAGCGGGAGCCTACAATGAGCAGTTCTTC.

V usage is TRBV7-2 and J usage is TRBJ1-3; D unresolved. Trimming left V 4 bases short and J 10 bases short, with 17 bases between. Germline V gives CDR1 SGHTA, CDR2 FQGNSA. This CDR3 contains 14 residues. As DNA, the CDR3 is TGTGCCAGCAGCTCCTCGGTGTGGAAAAAAACCATATATTTT. This codes for CASSSSVWKKTIYF.

This clonotype has just a few counts. This chain connects TRBV20-1 to TRBJ1-1, with TRBD1 identical over 7 bases. With V trimmed by 0 bases and J by 5 bases, 6 bases remained unmatched. Germline V CDR1 and CDR2: DFQATT, SNEGSKA (reference sequence). This CDR3 is 14 amino acids long. The CDR3 nucleotides are TGCAGTGCTAGAGATCTCCAGGGGGGGACTGAAGCTTTCTTT. Amino acids: CSARDLQGGTEAFF.

The rearrangement links TRBV27 to TRBJ2-7; D could derive from TRBD1 or TRBD2 (5 bases each). V lost 3 bases and J 2 bases, leaving 14 bases between the germline ends. This CDR3 has 15 residues. Germline loops: CDR1 MNHEY, CDR2 SMNVEV (reference sequence). The DNA of the CDR3 is TGTGCCAGCAGTTTCCGGGACGGAGCCCCCTACGAGCAGTACTTC. Translated: CASSFRDGAPYEQYF.